This T cell receptor (beta chain) stems from a study of shared clonotypes between healthy human individuals. Study-level points and caveats: Donor scarcity curtailed the genetic and exposure-history diversity represented herein.

Trimming left V 0 bases short and J 5 bases short, with 11 bases between. The CDR3 loop spans 15 amino acids. The V gene's germline CDR1 is LNHNV and CDR2 YYDKDF (reference sequence). This clone has at least ten counts. Its antigen is unidentified. Unsorted PBMC DNA underwent sequencing on ten immunoSEQ deep assay plates. Measured with immunoSEQ multiplex PCR; TCRdb has only the in-frame clones, and not every one. Of under 600,000 clones detected, almost 80% appear once; the ten largest clones hold roughly an eighth. J is TRBJ2-1 and V is TRBV15; the D is unclear. This clonotype was sampled from a woman in her thirties or forties in good health. Some clones in this sample may be carry-over from other donors' samples. The sample comprised PBMCs. CDR3 sequence reads: CATSRDMSVDNEQFF. In DNA, the CDR3 is TGTGCCACCAGCAGAGATATGAGCGTCGACAATGAGCAGTTCTTC.